This T cell receptor beta chain was sequenced during a study of T-cell memory formation after mild COVID-19 (dated by TCRdb to the early 2020s). Concerning the study at large: TCR sequence clusters from the two donors were found to be largely donor specific. In a couple of donors, T-cell clones that expanded and contracted after mild COVID-19 were tracked by sequencing TCRalpha and TCRbeta repertoires over time. The cohort comprised two young, previously healthy adult volunteers, one female and one male.

Sequencing used an Illumina NovaSeq 6000. TCRalpha and TCRbeta cDNA libraries were built by 5'RACE with constant-segment primers, adding sample barcodes and unique molecular identifiers. Trizol reagent was used to extract RNA from every sample. Amplification of the libraries took two PCR steps, and the second step added a second sample barcode plus Illumina TruSeq adapters. Libraries were sequenced on an Illumina NovaSeq with 2 x 150 bp paired-end reads. In the authors' own workflow: Demultiplexing of reads and collapsing into UMI-guided consensus sequences were performed with migec v1.2.7. Using mixcr v2.1.11, the UMI consensuses were aligned to TRA and TRB V and J templates and assembled into clonotypes. A clonotype was counted as expanded or contracted only when both edgeR and NoisET called the clonotype significant, with the noise models trained on biological replicates. For edgeR calls, the cutoffs were a false discovery rate-adjusted p below 0.01 and a log2 fold-change threshold of 1. As an exploratory analysis of dynamics, PCA with hierarchical clustering was applied to max-normalized trajectories of the 1000 most abundant clonotypes. Separately sequenced CD4+ and CD8+ repertoires were used to assign a CD4 or CD8 phenotype to each responding clone. TCRdb trimmed the raw reads at Q25, called clones with MiXCR and kept productive beta chains. Each entry is one CDR3 protein sequence, shown with its most common DNA and genes. TCRdb, not the authors, supplied the V and J calls. The sample table records 100,000 or so distinct CDR3 sequences; approximately 10% of these occur just once. The top ten hold roughly 40% of the sample.

The paper as a whole reports these results and caveats: The study included only a couple of mild cases, and larger cohorts that include severe cases with pre-infection samples were judged to be necessary. The second-wave clones that peaked on day 37 were not confirmed to be SARS-CoV-2 specific. Some responding clones were detected in pre-infection memory, which suggested that pre-existing cross-reactive memory T cells had joined the SARS-CoV-2 response. Contracting CD4+ clones were found mainly in CM and EM memory subsets, while CD8+ clones were enriched in EMRA. Balanced CD4/CD8 phenotypes were observed for clones contracting from day 15 to 85, whereas a bias towards CD4+ was observed for a second wave of clones expanding from day 15 to 37.

Ficoll-Paque density gradient centrifugation was the method used to isolate PBMCs. Trimming takes 1 base off V and 1 base off J; junction bases not matched to a gene: 2. The CDR3 holds 16 amino acids from the cysteine to the phenylalanine. The entry retains the CDR3 DNA only, 48 bases that are in frame from base 1. CDR1 SGHAT and CDR2 FQNNGV are derived from the germline V gene. The sample holds a few counts of this clonotype. There is no known antigen for this receptor. Per-base quality was not reported, and no clone a single base away is much larger than it. The receptor comes from a man aged 18 to 35 who had mild COVID-19 (a few samples of this study predate the infection). The sample titles of this study are shuffled in the database, so cell type and time point are left out; the donor was told from shared clones. The sample comprised PBMCs or a T cell subset sorted from them (not recorded which). The chain is made from TRBV11-2 and TRBJ2-3, and TRBD1 matches 10 of the central bases. The nucleotides read TGTGCCAGCAGCTTAGGACAGGGGGCTGGCACAGATACGCAGTATTTT. Translated, this gives CASSLGQGAGTDTQYF.